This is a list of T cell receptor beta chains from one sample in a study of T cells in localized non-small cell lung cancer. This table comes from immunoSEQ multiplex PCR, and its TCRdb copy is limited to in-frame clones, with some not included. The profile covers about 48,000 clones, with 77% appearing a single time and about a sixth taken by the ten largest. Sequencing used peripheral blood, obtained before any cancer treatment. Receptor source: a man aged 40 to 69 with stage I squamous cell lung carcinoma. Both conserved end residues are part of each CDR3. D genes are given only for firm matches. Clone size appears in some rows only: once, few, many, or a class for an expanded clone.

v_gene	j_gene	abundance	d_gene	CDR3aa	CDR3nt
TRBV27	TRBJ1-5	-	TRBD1	CASSWTGISNQPQHF	TGTGCCAGCAGTTGGACAGGGATTAGCAATCAGCCCCAGCATTTT
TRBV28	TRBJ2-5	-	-	CASGPGPSRTQYF	TGTGCCAGCGGCCCGGGCCCTTCCCGGACCCAGTACTTC
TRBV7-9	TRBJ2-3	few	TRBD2	CASSLGGGANLDTQYF	TGTGCCAGCAGCCTAGGCGGGGGGGCCAATCTTGATACGCAGTATTTT
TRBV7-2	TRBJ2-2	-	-	CASSFDRQTGELFF	TGTGCCAGCAGCTTCGACCGACAGACCGGGGAGCTGTTTTTT
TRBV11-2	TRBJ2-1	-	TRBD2	CASSRLAGTYNEQFF	TGTGCCAGCAGCCGACTAGCGGGGACCTACAATGAGCAGTTCTTC
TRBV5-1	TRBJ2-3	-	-	CASYGITAGDTQYF	TGCGCCAGCTACGGGATCACTGCTGGGGATACGCAGTATTTT
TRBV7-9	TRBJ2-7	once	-	CASSRPERGYEQYF	TGTGCCAGCAGCCGGCCTGAAAGGGGGTACGAGCAGTACTTC
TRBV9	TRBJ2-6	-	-	CASSGAGANVLTF	TGTGCCAGCAGCGGCGCCGGGGCCAACGTCCTGACTTTC
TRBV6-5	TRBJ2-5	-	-	CASSHGQETQYF	TGTGCCAGCAGTCACGGACAAGAGACCCAGTACTTC
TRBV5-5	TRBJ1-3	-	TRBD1	CASSGTTGVGNTIYF	TGTGCCAGCAGCGGAACGACAGGGGTTGGAAACACCATATATTTT
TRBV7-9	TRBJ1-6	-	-	CASSLRGGPDYNSPLHF	TGTGCCAGCAGCTTACGCGGGGGCCCCGACTATAATTCACCCCTCCACTTT
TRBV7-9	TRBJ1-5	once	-	CASSLGGDSVGNQPQHF	TGTGCCAGCAGCTTAGGTGGGGATTCGGTAGGGAATCAGCCCCAGCATTTT
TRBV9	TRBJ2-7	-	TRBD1	CASSVGAGGTYEQYF	TGTGCCAGCAGCGTAGGGGCAGGGGGTACGTACGAGCAGTACTTC
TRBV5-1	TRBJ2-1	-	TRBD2	CASSLAGSGGVDPKQFF	TGCGCCAGCAGCTTGGCAGGTAGCGGGGGGGTCGACCCCAAGCAGTTCTTC
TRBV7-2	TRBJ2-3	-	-	CASSSRVTGTDTQYF	TGTGCCAGCAGCTCCCGCGTAACGGGGACAGATACGCAGTATTTT
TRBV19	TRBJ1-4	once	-	CARPGGSGTFNEKLFF	TGTGCCAGGCCCGGGGGGTCGGGGACCTTTAATGAAAAACTGTTTTTT
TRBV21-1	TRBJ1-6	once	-	CASSKACGEECISPLHF	TGTGCCAGCAGCAAAGCCTGTGGGGAGGAATGTATATCACCCCTCCACTTT
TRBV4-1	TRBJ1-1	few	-	CASSQQRGDTEAFF	TGCGCCAGCAGCCAGCAGAGGGGGGACACTGAAGCTTTCTTT
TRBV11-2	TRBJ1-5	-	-	CASSFGGIRQPQHF	TGTGCCAGCAGCTTTGGGGGGATCCGACAGCCCCAGCATTTT
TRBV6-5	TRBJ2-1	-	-	CASSYRDTREQFF	TGTGCCAGCAGTTACAGGGACACAAGGGAGCAGTTCTTC
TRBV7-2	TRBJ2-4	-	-	CASSLLQNIQYF	TGTGCCAGCAGCTTACTCCAAAACATTCAGTACTTC
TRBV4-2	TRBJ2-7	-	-	CASSRAPGEQYF	TGTGCCAGCAGCCGGGCCCCGGGCGAGCAGTACTTC
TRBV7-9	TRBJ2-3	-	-	CASSLGELTDTQYF	TGTGCCAGCAGCTTAGGGGAACTCACAGATACGCAGTATTTT
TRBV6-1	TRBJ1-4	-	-	CASTRTETNEKLFF	TGTGCCAGCACCCGGACAGAAACTAATGAAAAACTGTTTTTT